This T cell receptor (beta chain) stems from a study of control samples from healthy donors and cancer patients. Using immunoSEQ multiplex PCR, the repertoire was profiled, and TCRdb retains in-frame clones only, with some absent. The sample has 95,000 to 100,000 clones, around 89% seen once; the top ten hold approximately 8.4%. Specimen: blood. This TCR came from a man between 25 and 39 years old in good health.

The CDR3 DNA reads TGTGCCAGCAGCCAAACGGGACTGAATAACTATGGCTACACCTTC. Amino acid sequence: CASSQTGLNNYGYTF. The chain uses TRBV6-4 and TRBJ1-2; D may be TRBD1 (5 bases). The CDR3 runs to 15 residues. Trimming removed 6 bases from V and 1 base from J, with 15 bases in between. Per the germline V gene, CDR1 is MRHNA and CDR2 is SNTAGT.